Listed here is a single TCR beta chain. No cognate antigen has been identified for it. Within one base of it there is no much larger clone, and no base qualities were kept. This entry belongs to a study of blood T cell repertoires in COVID-19 (dated by TCRdb to about 2020). As for the study more broadly: Samples from collaborators originated in the United States, Italy and Spain and spanned both the acute and convalescent phases of COVID-19. The material from the prospective study consisted of cDNA or gDNA derived from T cells, B-cell-depleted T cells, or PBMCs. Subjects who had been exposed to COVID-19, were actively infected with it, or had recovered from it provided the deeply sampled blood TCRbeta repertoires that made up the dataset. The repertoires were released in a freely available public database intended as a resource for research on the immune response to SARS-CoV-2. The samples were drawn from two sources: the first 160 participants of the ongoing ImmuneRACE study, and over 1,000 subjects contributed by 6 global collaborators. A de-identified subject ID, COVID-19 status, age in years and sex were almost always included in the sample metadata. Where HLA class I and class II types were available, the types were taken from metadata supplied by the sample provider, not from assay-based typing.

A second Seattle source provided samples from volunteer blood donors who had recovered from COVID-19. Each collaborating institution followed its own protocols to collect whole blood in K2EDTA tubes. For TCRbeta analysis, collaborators shipped samples as frozen whole blood, isolated PBMCs, or DNA extracted from either of those sample types. According to the germline V gene, CDR1 reads MDHEN and CDR2 reads SYDVKM. V is clipped by 3 bases and J by 10 bases, and the sequence between their germline boundaries is 16 bases long. Taken from cysteine to phenylalanine, the CDR3 has 15 residues. Only the CDR3 part of the read is kept: 45 bases, read in frame from the first base. TCRbeta CDR3 regions were amplified from genomic DNA using the immunoSEQ Assay, a bias-controlled multiplex PCR. The paper's processing steps were these. The number of nucleated cells in each sample was estimated by amplification of reference gene primers within the assay. To quantify the absolute abundance of each unique TCRbeta CDR3 rearrangement, sequence reads were collapsed and filtered. Productive Simpson clonality was computed per sample as the square root of Simpson's diversity index over productive rearrangements. In TCRdb, the immuneACCESS table is reduced to in-frame sequences with V and J assigned. These tables do not hold every clone; where another copy was compared, an unresolved V gene accounts for under half, and the others remain unexplained. For V, J and clone size, that table is used; D and trimming come from the DNA. The sample has hundreds of thousands of clones on record, about four fifths of them singletons. Around 10% of the sample comes from the top ten.

Overall study outcomes, separate from this receptor: The amount of clinical and demographic metadata varied by source and participant and was provided uncurated.

The chain was built from TRBV28 and TRBJ1-6, with TRBD1 tentatively as D gene (5 bases match). The receptor's source is a woman aged 45 to 65 who had recovered from COVID-19. The sequencing sample was made of peripheral blood. CDR3 sequence: CASSFGGGMKSPLHF. Here is the DNA: TGTGCCAGCAGTTTTGGGGGAGGGATGAAATCACCCCTCCACTTT.